The 9 T cell receptor beta chains presented below share a single source sample, sequenced in a study of blood T cell repertoires in COVID-19. The assay was immunoSEQ multiplex PCR, and TCRdb's table has in-frame clones only and misses some. The sample has approximately 200,000 clones; 85% are singletons. What was sequenced was PBMCs or T cells enriched from blood (not recorded which). Receptors were obtained from a man aged 35-49 years who had recovered from COVID-19.

The chain employs TRBV27 and TRBJ2-7; TRBD1 matches 9 bases. This CDR3 region has 15 residues. V shed 6 bases, J shed 6 bases, and the junction held 12 bases outside the gene matches. From germline, CDR1 is MNHEY and CDR2 SMNVEV (reference sequence). For the CDR3, the DNA is TGTGCCAGCAGGACGTTAGGTGGGGACAGGGTCGAGCAGTACTTC. Encoded protein: CASRTLGGDRVEQYF.

This clone appeared a few times. This chain uses TRBV28 with TRBJ1-5, with D perhaps matching TRBD1 (5 bases). CDR1 and CDR2 from the germline V gene are MDHEN and SYDVKM. The CDR3 extends over 15 amino acids. Deletions cut 4 bases from V and 1 base from J, with 11 bases between. CDR3 DNA: TGTGCCAGCAGTTCACAGGATAGGAGCAATCAGCCCCAGCATTTT. Translation gives CASSSQDRSNQPQHF.

The chain is built from TRBV9 and TRBJ2-7; 7 bases are shared with TRBD1. Germline lookup yields CDR1 SGDLS and CDR2 YYNGEE. The CDR3 sequence is 14 residues long. The V and J ends lost 4 bases and 2 bases, in that order; junction bases with no gene match: 6. This CDR3 is CASSTQDRTYEQYF. The CDR3 nucleotides are TGTGCCAGCAGCACTCAGGACAGGACCTACGAGCAGTACTTC.

The sample holds a few counts of this clone. The genes are TRBV10-3 and TRBJ1-5; the D is unclear. CDR1 is ENHRY and CDR2 is SYGVKD in the germline V gene. CDR3 size: 14 residues. The V end was cut by 2 bases, the J end by 0 bases, with 5 bases between. CDR3 coding DNA: TGTGCCATCAGTGAGGCAGTTAGCAATCAGCCCCAGCATTTT. As protein: CAISEAVSNQPQHF.

The chain couples TRBV29-1 to TRBJ2-7; D is possibly TRBD2 (6 bases). The CDR3 loop spans 15 amino acids. Germline V gene sequence: CDR1 SQVTM, CDR2 ANQGSEA. Trimming took 1 base from V and 3 from J, leaving 16 bases between them. This CDR3 is CSVEGGVAGFYEQYF. CDR3 nucleotides: TGCAGCGTTGAAGGAGGAGTTGCGGGGTTCTACGAGCAGTACTTC.

The rearrangement links TRBV6-5 to TRBJ1-1; D ambiguous. Germline V CDR1 and CDR2: MNHEY, SVGAGI. Trimming cost V 7 bases and J 5 bases, with 8 bases left between them. The CDR3 loop spans 11 amino acids. The CDR3 region has the DNA TGTGCCAGCACGGGAAGGACTGAAGCTTTCTTT. As protein: CASTGRTEAFF.

The V call is TRBV6-5, the J call TRBJ2-3; maybe TRBD2 (6 bases). CDR3 length: 15 amino acids. The V gene lost 7 bases and the J gene lost 5 bases, with 19 bases spanning the gap. The germline CDR1 and CDR2 sequences are MNHEY and SVGAGI. The CDR3 reads CASTRTGVRGDTQYF. The CDR3 DNA is TGTGCCAGCACTCGTACGGGAGTTCGGGGAGATACGCAGTATTTT.

This clone was counted only a few times. V and J are TRBV14 and TRBJ1-2; D might be TRBD1 (5 bases). The CDR3 is 17 amino acids. Germline CDR1 and CDR2: SGHDN and FVKESK. The V end was cut by 0 bases, the J end by 3 bases, with 17 bases between. CDR3: CASSQDVGGDLDYGYTF. In DNA, the CDR3 is TGTGCCAGCAGCCAAGATGTCGGGGGTGACCTTGACTATGGCTACACCTTC. The full variable domain, its missing parts supplied by reference TRBV14 and TRBJ1-2, is EAGVTQFPSHSVIEKGQTVTLRCDPISGHDNLYWYRRVMGKEIKFLLHFVKESKQDESGMPNNRFLAERTGGTYSTLKVQPAELEDSGVYFCASSQDVGGDLDYGYTFGSGTRLTVV.

The chain uses TRBV5-1 and TRBJ2-3; 11 bases fit TRBD2. The length of the CDR3 is 15 residues. Germline V gene data show CDR1 as SGHRS and CDR2 as YFSETQ. V was clipped by 2 bases and J by 4 bases; unmatched bases: 3. The CDR3 nucleotides are TGCGCCAGCAGCTTTTTTAGCGGGAGGGCAGATACGCAGTATTTT. Protein sequence: CASSFFSGRADTQYF.